The rows below give T cell receptor beta chains drawn from one sample of a study of blood T cells in healthy people across ages. TCRdb passed the 5' RACE reads through MiXCR, listing each CDR3 protein once. In the table there are 1.5 million or so distinct CDR3 sequences, 42% of which are singletons. Sequenced material: blood. These receptors were taken from a woman younger than 30 in good health. Both conserved end residues are part of each CDR3. Each record gives: J gene, V gene, CDR3 protein.

>TRBJ1-2|TRBV3-1
CASSPNAAGYTF
>TRBJ1-2|TRBV5-1
CASSLGQGHGYTF
>TRBJ2-1|TRBV7-8
CASSWAGGREQFF
>TRBJ1-6|TRBV30
CAFLQGSGWDSSPLHF
>TRBJ1-2|TRBV12-3/TRBV12-4
CASSLTPNPRYTF
>TRBJ2-3|TRBV20-1
CSPLAGGGTDTQYF
>TRBJ2-7|TRBV2
CASSVSQGPYEQYF
>TRBJ1-4|TRBV20-1
CSAVQPGQEKLFF
>TRBJ1-2|TRBV13
CASSSAASDYTF
>TRBJ2-5|TRBV4-2
CASTATSGGYNEQYF
>TRBJ2-6|TRBV5-1
CASSRGTSGANVLTF
>TRBJ1-2|TRBV25-1
CASSEAGLYGYTF
>TRBJ1-5|TRBV7-6
CASSLGGVNQPQHF
>TRBJ2-3|TRBV27
CASSLDRVSTDTQYF
>TRBJ2-5|TRBV10-3
CAISERGLAGETQYF
>TRBJ2-3|TRBV20-1
CSQDGRTDTQYF
>TRBJ1-5|TRBV2
CASSGPENQPQHF
>TRBJ1-2|TRBV7-9
CASTFDRGRGDGYTF
>TRBJ1-1|TRBV3-1
CASSQVPGQGSTEAFF
>TRBJ2-5|TRBV20-1
CRAVGETQYF
>TRBJ1-2|TRBV12-3/TRBV12-4
CASTPGGLYGYTF
>TRBJ2-1|TRBV7-9
CAIQLSVGCNEQFF
>TRBJ2-1|TRBV20-1
CSATAAGGWDEQFF
>TRBJ1-3|TRBV6-6
CASSSLGQGNTIYF
>TRBJ2-7|TRBV20-1
CSASGRAYEQYF
>TRBJ1-6|TRBV7-9
CASSLGAGGPNSPLHF
>TRBJ1-2|TRBV7-2
CASSSRTGGGHTF
>TRBJ2-4|TRBV25-1
CASSDHARGTKNIQYF
>TRBJ2-5|TRBV20-1
CSAQLQGAGETQYF
>TRBJ2-1|TRBV2
CASSEVGLAGKLFF
>TRBJ2-1|TRBV7-2
CASSPPGLQNNEQFF
>TRBJ2-3|TRBV10-3
CAISGTSGLSTDTQYF
>TRBJ1-2|TRBV25-1
CASSESRWGGYTF
>TRBJ2-1|TRBV12-3/TRBV12-4
CASESNSGGGEQFF
>TRBJ1-1|TRBV29-1
CSSRHYRENTEAFF
>TRBJ1-2|TRBV5-4
CASSRDPTGYGYTF
>TRBJ1-6|TRBV28
CASSSGTGDSPLHF
>TRBJ2-7|TRBV5-1
CASSLDNSYNEQYF
>TRBJ2-3|TRBV20-1
CSARNPSGRDTDTQYF
>TRBJ2-5|TRBV30
CAWSPTGFQETQYF
>TRBJ2-1|TRBV6-2/TRBV6-3
CASSYSTAGGPHNEQFF
>TRBJ2-1|TRBV20-1
CSARDPGGHYNEQFF
>TRBJ2-5|TRBV15
CATSGETQYF
>TRBJ1-4|TRBV20-1
CSARDSHLEKLFF
>TRBJ2-7|TRBV27
CASSLSVQGLYEQYF
>TRBJ2-2|TRBV6-5
CASRRRGGRATGELFF
>TRBJ2-1|TRBV19
CASSIWEGAGCEQFF
>TRBJ1-1|TRBV28
CTSGGQGQMYTEAFF
>.|TRBV5-1
CASSLGPQFDEQYF
>TRBJ2-7|TRBV20-1
CSARGEVQSYEQYF
>.|TRBV20-1
CSARDLGGLGDEQYF
>TRBJ2-1|TRBV29-1
CSVVGGASGTSYNEQFF
>TRBJ1-2|TRBV9
CASSPDRVYYGYTF
>TRBJ1-2|TRBV5-1
CASSPQGAGDYGYTF
>TRBJ2-1|TRBV6-6
CATTSRANYNEQFF
>TRBJ2-5|TRBV29-1
CSVELASGRADSVQQYF
>TRBJ2-3|TRBV10-1
CASSEQPSVADTQYF
>TRBJ2-5|TRBV30
CAWSAYLGETQYF
>TRBJ2-5|TRBV21-1
CASSPGPILQETQYF
>TRBJ1-6|TRBV3-1
CASSQDEGFVSPLHF